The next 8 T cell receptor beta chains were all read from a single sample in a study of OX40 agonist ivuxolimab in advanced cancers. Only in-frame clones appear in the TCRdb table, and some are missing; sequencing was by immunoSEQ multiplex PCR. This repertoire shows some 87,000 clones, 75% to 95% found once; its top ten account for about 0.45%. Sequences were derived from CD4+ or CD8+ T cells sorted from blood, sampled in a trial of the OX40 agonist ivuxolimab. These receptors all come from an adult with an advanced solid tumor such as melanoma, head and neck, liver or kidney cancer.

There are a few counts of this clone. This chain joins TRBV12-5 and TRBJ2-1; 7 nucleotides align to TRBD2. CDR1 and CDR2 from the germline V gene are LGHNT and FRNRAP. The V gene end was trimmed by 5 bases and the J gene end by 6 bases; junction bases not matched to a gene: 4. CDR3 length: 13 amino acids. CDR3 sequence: CASGTGLVNEQFF. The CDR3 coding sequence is TGTGCTAGTGGTACCGGACTAGTCAATGAGCAGTTCTTC.

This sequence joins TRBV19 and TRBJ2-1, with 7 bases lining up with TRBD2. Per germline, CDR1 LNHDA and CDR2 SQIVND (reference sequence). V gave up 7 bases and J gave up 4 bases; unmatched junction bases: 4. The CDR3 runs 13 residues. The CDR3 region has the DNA TGTGCCAGTACCGGACTAGGGTACAATGAGCAGTTCTTC. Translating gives CASTGLGYNEQFF. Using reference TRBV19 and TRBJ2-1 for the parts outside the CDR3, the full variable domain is DGGITQSPKYLFRKEGQNVTLSCEQNLNHDAMYWYRQDPGQGLRLIYYSQIVNDFQKGDIAEGYSVSREKKESFPLTVTSAQKNPTAFYLCASTGLGYNEQFFGPGTRLTVL.

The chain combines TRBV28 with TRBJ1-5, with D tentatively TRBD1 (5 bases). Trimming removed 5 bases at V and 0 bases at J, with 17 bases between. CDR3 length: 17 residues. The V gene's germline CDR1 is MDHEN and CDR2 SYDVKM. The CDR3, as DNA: TGTGCCAGCAGTCCTCTGGGGGGTCCGAATAGCAATCAGCCCCAGCATTTT. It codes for CASSPLGGPNSNQPQHF. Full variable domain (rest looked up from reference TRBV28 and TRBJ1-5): DVKVTQSSRYLVKRTGEKVFLECVQDMDHENMFWYRQDPGLGLRLIYFSYDVKMKEKGDIPEGYSVSREKKERFSLILESASTNQTSMYLCASSPLGGPNSNQPQHFGDGTRLSIL.

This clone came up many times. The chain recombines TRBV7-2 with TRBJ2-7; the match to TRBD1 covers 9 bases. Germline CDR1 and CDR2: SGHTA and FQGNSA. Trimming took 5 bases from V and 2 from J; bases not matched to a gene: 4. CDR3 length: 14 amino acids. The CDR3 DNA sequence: TGTGCCAGCAGCCATCGGACAGGGGCCTACGAGCAGTACTTC. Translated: CASSHRTGAYEQYF.

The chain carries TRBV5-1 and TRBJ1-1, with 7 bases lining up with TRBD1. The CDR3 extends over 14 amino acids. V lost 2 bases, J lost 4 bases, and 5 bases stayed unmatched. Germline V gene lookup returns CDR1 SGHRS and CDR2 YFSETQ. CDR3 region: CASSFPRGGTEAFF. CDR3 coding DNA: TGCGCCAGCAGCTTCCCCAGGGGGGGCACTGAAGCTTTCTTT.

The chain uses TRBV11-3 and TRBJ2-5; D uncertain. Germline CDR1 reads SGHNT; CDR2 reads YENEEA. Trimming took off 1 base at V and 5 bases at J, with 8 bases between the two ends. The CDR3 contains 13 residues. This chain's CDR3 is CASSLGPRETQYF. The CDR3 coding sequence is TGTGCCAGCAGCTTAGGACCCAGGGAGACCCAGTACTTC.

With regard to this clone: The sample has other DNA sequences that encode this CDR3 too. The CDR3 nucleotides are TGTGTTTTCCGGGGGATAAACAATGAGCAGTTCTTC. Its protein product is CVFRGINNEQFF. V and J are TRBV25-1 and TRBJ2-1; a possible D gene is TRBD2 (6 bases). The CDR3 runs 12 residues. Germline loops: CDR1 MGHDK, CDR2 SYGVNS. The full variable domain, completed using reference TRBV25-1 and TRBJ2-1, is EADIYQTPRYLVIGTGKKITLECSQTMGHDKMYWYQQDPGMELHLIHYSYGVNSTEKGDLSSESTVSRIRTEHFPLTLESARPSHTSQYLCVFRGINNEQFFGPGTRLTVL.

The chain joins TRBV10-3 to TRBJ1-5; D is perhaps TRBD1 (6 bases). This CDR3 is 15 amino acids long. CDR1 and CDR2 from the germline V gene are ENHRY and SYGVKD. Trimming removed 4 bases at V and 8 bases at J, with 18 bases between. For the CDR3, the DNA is TGTGCCATCAGTGCTCGACACAGGGAGTGGAAGCCCCAGCATTTT. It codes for CAISARHREWKPQHF.